These 12 T cell receptor beta chains share one sample of origin, sequenced in a study of blood T cell repertoires in COVID-19. The method was immunoSEQ multiplex PCR; TCRdb's version includes in-frame clones alone and lacks a portion of them. Found here are 200,000 or so clones, around nine tenths of them singletons; the top ten hold 2.5% to 3%. The sequencing input was peripheral blood. These receptors were obtained from a woman aged 55-69 years with acute or convalescent COVID-19.

The chain uses TRBV2 and TRBJ1-4; the D gene is possibly TRBD1 (6 bases). Germline V gene sequence: CDR1 SNHLY, CDR2 FYNNEI. V dropped 6 bases and J dropped 5 bases, with 13 bases sitting between them. The CDR3 is 14 residues long. As DNA, the CDR3 is TGTGCCAGCAGAAACGACAGGTTGAATGAAAAACTGTTTTTT. Amino acids: CASRNDRLNEKLFF.

The rearrangement uses TRBV30 and TRBJ1-1; TRBD1 matches at 8 bases. The CDR3 contains 16 residues. From germline, CDR1 is GTSNPN and CDR2 SVGIG (reference sequence). V lost 2 bases, J lost 4 bases, and 12 bases stayed unmatched. CDR3 coding DNA: TGTGCCTGGAGTCATCCCCGGACAGGGAGGGCCACTGAAGCTTTCTTT. Translation gives CAWSHPRTGRATEAFF. Combining the CDR3 with reference TRBV30 and TRBJ1-1 gives the whole variable domain SQTIHQWPATLVQPVGSPLSLECTVEGTSNPNLYWYRQAAGRGLQLLFYSVGIGQISSEVPQNLSASRPQDRQFILSSKKLLLSDSGFYLCAWSHPRTGRATEAFFGQGTRLTVV.

The chain employs TRBV7-2 and TRBJ1-5; unclear D gene. Trimming stripped 2 bases from V and 8 bases from J, with 7 bases between. This CDR3 has 12 amino acids. Germline assignment: CDR1 SGHTA and CDR2 FQGNSA. The CDR3 DNA reads as TGTGCCAGCAGCTTAACACAAGAGCCCCAGCATTTT. Amino acids: CASSLTQEPQHF. Drawing the rest from reference TRBV7-2 and TRBJ1-5, the complete variable domain is GAGVSQSPSNKVTEKGKDVELRCDPISGHTALYWYRQSLGQGLEFLIYFQGNSAPDKSGLPSDRFSAERTGGSVSTLTIQRTQQEDSAVYLCASSLTQEPQHFGDGTRLSIL.

The chain has TRBV6-5 and TRBJ2-6; a possible D gene is TRBD2 (7 bases). From germline, CDR1 is MNHEY and CDR2 SVGAGI. The CDR3 totals 16 residues. V shed 0 bases and J shed 2 bases, with 8 bases lying between them. CDR3 region: CASSYSGGPGANVLTF. CDR3 in DNA: TGTGCCAGCAGTTACTCGGGGGGGCCTGGGGCCAACGTCCTGACTTTC.

The chain has TRBV7-3 and TRBJ2-3; TRBD1 aligns across 10 bases. Germline CDR1 is SGHTA and CDR2 is FQGTGA. The CDR3 has 16 residues. With 1 base clipped from V and 2 bases from J, the junction kept 3 bases outside the gene matches. The DNA of the CDR3 is TGTGCCAGCAGCTTAATTGGGACAGGGGTCACAGATACGCAGTATTTT. This translates into CASSLIGTGVTDTQYF. Based on the CDR3 plus reference TRBV7-3 and TRBJ2-3, the full variable domain is GAGVSQTPSNKVTEKGKYVELRCDPISGHTALYWYRQSLGQGPEFLIYFQGTGAADDSGLPNDRFFAVRPEGSVSTLKIQRTERGDSAVYLCASSLIGTGVTDTQYFGPGTRLTVL.

The count of this clone is one. The chain combines TRBV24-1 with TRBJ1-2, with 8 bases that match TRBD1. CDR1 and CDR2 from the germline V gene are KGHDR and SFDVKD. The CDR3 length is 14 residues. Trimming took 5 bases from V and 7 from J; bases not matched to a gene: 8. The CDR3 bases are TGTGCCACCAGTGTCCAGGGGGCGTTCTCTGGCTACACCTTC. Translating it yields CATSVQGAFSGYTF.

About this clone: Within the sample, other DNA sequences also encode this same CDR3. V usage is TRBV19 and J usage is TRBJ1-2, with 8 nucleotides matching TRBD1. Germline trimming cut 3 bases from V and 5 bases from J; bases unmatched to any gene: 5. Germline assignment: CDR1 LNHDA and CDR2 SQIVND (reference sequence). This CDR3 comprises 14 residues. This CDR3 reads CASSIDRGPYGYTF. The DNA for the CDR3 is TGTGCCAGTAGTATCGACAGGGGCCCTTATGGCTACACCTTC. Full variable domain (missing parts from reference TRBV19 and TRBJ1-2): DGGITQSPKYLFRKEGQNVTLSCEQNLNHDAMYWYRQDPGQGLRLIYYSQIVNDFQKGDIAEGYSVSREKKESFPLTVTSAQKNPTAFYLCASSIDRGPYGYTFGSGTRLTVV.

This chain uses TRBV27 with TRBJ2-7; 11 positions match TRBD2. Germline V lookup: CDR1 MNHEY, CDR2 SMNVEV (reference sequence). The V and J ends lost 4 bases and 4 bases, in that order; junction bases with no gene match: 6. The CDR3 totals 15 residues. The CDR3 is CASSSLGLADYEQYF. The CDR3 DNA reads TGTGCCAGCAGTTCCCTGGGACTAGCGGATTACGAGCAGTACTTC.

Turning to this clone: A junction end diverges from the germline sequence, so it may reflect a read error. This chain uses TRBV7-7 with TRBJ2-5; 9 bases agree with TRBD2. The CDR3 extends over 17 amino acids. Germline V lookup: CDR1 SSHAT, CDR2 FNYEAQ (reference sequence). This CDR3 reads CASSLALGGGAAETQYF. The CDR3 coding sequence is TGTGCTAGCAGCTTAGCGCTGGGCGGGGGGGCCGCTGAGACCCAGTACTTC. The full variable domain, with the rest looked up from reference TRBV7-7 and TRBJ2-5, is GAGVSQSPRYKVTKRGQDVTLRCDPISSHATLYWYQQALGQGPEFLTYFNYEAQPDKSGLPSDRFSAERPEGSISTLTIQRTEQRDSAMYRCASSLALGGGAAETQYFGPGTRLLVL.

The rearrangement links TRBV19 to TRBJ2-7; 9 bases fit TRBD1. This CDR3 has 14 amino acids. CDR1 and CDR2 (germline): LNHDA, SQIVND (reference sequence). V lost 3 bases and J lost 3; bases outside the gene matches: 3. This CDR3 is CASSIGTGFYEQYF. The DNA for the CDR3 is TGTGCCAGTAGTATCGGGACAGGGTTCTACGAGCAGTACTTC.

The V and J genes are TRBV2 and TRBJ2-7; 11 bases line up with TRBD2. The V gene end was trimmed by 4 bases and the J gene end by 3 bases; junction bases not matched to a gene: 11. Germline loops: CDR1 SNHLY, CDR2 FYNNEI. The CDR3 has 17 amino acids. The CDR3 sequence is CASSAVLAGGFNYEQYF. The DNA for the CDR3 is TGTGCCAGCAGTGCGGTGTTAGCGGGGGGGTTTAACTACGAGCAGTACTTC.

The rearrangement joins TRBV18 to TRBJ2-3; 8 bases line up with TRBD2. V was clipped by 0 bases and J by 4 bases; unmatched bases: 9. The V gene's germline CDR1 is KGHSH and CDR2 LQKENI. The CDR3 length is 17 residues. The CDR3 here is CASSPPFGTSGADTQYF. CDR3 DNA sequence: TGTGCCAGCTCACCACCATTCGGGACTAGTGGCGCAGATACGCAGTATTTT.